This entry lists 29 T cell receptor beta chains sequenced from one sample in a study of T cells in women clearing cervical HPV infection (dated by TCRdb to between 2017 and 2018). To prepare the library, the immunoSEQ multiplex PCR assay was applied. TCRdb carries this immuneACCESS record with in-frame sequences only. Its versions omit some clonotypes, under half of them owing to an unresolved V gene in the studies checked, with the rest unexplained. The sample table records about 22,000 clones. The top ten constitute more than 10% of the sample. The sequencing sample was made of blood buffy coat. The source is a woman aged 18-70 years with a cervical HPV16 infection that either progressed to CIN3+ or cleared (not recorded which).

The sequenced CDR3 bases are TGTGCCAGCAGCTCCTGGCGGGATACG. This translates into CASSSWRDT. The CDR3 in full is CASSSWRDTQYF. The rearrangement uses TRBV7-2 and TRBJ2-3; D is undetermined. The read ends 3 residues shy of where the CDR3 ends; the end is completed using the germline J gene. CDR1 is SGHTA, CDR2 FQGNSA, per germline. Deletions cut 4 bases from V and 6 bases from J, with 8 bases between. CDR3 length equals 12 residues.

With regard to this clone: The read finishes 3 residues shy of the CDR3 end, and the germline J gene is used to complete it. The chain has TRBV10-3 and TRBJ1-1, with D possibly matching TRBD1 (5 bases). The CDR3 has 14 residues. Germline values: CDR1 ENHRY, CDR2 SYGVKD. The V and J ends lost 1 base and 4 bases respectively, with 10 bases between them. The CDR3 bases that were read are TGTGCCATCAGTGAGTGGCGGCAGGGCACTGAA. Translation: CAISEWRQGTE. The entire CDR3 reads CAISEWRQGTEAFF.

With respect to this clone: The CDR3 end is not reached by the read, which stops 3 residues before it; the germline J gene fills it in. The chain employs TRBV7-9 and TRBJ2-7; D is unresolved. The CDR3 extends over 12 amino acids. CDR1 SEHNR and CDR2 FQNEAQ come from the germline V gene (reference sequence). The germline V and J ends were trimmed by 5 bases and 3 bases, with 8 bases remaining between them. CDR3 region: CASSRLVYEQYF. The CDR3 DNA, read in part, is TGTGCCAGCAGCCGTCTCGTCTACGAG.

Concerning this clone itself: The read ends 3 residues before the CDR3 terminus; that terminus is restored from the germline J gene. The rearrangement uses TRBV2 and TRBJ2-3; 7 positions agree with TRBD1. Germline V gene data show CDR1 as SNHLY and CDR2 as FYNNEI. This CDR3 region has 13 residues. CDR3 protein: CASSVRGQETQYF. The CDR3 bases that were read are TGTGCCAGCAGTGTGAGGGGGCAAGAGACG.

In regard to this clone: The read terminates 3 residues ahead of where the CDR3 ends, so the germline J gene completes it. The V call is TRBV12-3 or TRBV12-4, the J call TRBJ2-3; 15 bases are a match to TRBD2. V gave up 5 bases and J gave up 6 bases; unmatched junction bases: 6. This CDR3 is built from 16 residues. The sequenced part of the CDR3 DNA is TGTGCCAGCAGTGGGACTAGCGGGAGGTTTGGTGATACG. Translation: CASSGTSGRFGDT. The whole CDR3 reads CASSGTSGRFGDTQYF.

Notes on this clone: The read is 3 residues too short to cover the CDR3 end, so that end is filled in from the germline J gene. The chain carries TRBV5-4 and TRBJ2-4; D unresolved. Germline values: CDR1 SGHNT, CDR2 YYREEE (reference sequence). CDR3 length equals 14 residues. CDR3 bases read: TGTGCCAGCAGCTTGGGACTGACGCGAGAGACT. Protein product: CASSLGLTRET. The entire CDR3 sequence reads CASSLGLTRETQYF.

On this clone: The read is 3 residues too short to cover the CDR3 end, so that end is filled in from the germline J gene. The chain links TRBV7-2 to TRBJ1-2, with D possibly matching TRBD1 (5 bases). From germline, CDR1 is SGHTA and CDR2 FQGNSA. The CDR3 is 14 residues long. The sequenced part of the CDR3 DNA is TGTGCCAGCAGCCCCGTAGCGGGACGAAACGAC. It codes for CASSPVAGRND. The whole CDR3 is CASSPVAGRNDYTF.

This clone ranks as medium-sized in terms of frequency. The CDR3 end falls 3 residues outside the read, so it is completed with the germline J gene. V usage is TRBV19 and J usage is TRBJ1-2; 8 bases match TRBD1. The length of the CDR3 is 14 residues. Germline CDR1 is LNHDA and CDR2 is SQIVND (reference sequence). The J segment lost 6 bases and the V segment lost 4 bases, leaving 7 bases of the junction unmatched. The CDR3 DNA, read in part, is TGTGCCAGTAGTAACCCCGGACAGGGACATGGC. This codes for CASSNPGQGHG. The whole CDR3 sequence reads CASSNPGQGHGYTF.

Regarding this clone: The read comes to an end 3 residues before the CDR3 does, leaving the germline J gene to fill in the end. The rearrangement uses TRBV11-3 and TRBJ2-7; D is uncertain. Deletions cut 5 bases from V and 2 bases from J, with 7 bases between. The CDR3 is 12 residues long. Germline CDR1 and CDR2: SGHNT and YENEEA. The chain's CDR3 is CASSKQTYEQYF. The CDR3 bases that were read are TGTGCCAGCAGCAAACAGACCTACGAG.

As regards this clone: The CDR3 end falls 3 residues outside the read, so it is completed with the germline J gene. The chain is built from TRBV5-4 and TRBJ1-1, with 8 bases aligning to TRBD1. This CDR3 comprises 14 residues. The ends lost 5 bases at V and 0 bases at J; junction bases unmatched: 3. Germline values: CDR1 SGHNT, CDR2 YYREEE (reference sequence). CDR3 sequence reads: CASSRQGLNTEAFF. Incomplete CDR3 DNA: TGTGCCAGCAGTCGACAGGGGCTGAACACTGAA.

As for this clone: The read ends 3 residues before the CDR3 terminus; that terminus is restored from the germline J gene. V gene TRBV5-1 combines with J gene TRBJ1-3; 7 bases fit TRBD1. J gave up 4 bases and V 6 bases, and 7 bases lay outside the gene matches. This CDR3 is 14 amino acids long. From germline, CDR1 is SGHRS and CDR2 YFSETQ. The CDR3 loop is CASTVGTDGNTIYF. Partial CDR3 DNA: TGCGCCAGCACAGTAGGGACAGACGGAAACACC.

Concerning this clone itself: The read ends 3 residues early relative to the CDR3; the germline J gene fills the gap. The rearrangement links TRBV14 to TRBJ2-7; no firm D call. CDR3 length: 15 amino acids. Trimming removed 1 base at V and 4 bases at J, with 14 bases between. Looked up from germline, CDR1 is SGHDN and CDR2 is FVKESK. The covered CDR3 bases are TGTGCCAGCAGCCAAGGCTTCCTGTCGGGTTACGAG. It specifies CASSQGFLSGYE. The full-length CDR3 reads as CASSQGFLSGYEQYF.

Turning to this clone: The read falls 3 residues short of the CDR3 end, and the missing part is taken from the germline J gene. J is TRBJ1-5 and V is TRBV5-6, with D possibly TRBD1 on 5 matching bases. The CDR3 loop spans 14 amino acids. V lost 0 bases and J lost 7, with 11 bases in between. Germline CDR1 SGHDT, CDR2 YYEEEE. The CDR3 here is CASSLGRVGQPQHF. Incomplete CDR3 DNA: TGTGCCAGCAGCTTGGGCAGGGTAGGGCAGCCC.

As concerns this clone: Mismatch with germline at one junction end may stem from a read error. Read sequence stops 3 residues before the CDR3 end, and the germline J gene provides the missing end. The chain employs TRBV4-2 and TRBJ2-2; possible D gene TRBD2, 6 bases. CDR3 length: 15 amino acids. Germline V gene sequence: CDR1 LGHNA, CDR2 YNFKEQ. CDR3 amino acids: CASSRGLTNTGELFF. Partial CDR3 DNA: TGCGCCAGCAGCCGGGGACTGACGAACACCGGGGAG.

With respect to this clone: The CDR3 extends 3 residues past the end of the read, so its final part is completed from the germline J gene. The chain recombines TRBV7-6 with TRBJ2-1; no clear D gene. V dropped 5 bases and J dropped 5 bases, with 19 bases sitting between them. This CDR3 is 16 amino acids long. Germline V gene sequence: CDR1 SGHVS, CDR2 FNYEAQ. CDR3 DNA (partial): TGTGCCAGCAGCCCTAATAGTGAGGCTAGGAACAATGAG. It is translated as CASSPNSEARNNE. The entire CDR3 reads CASSPNSEARNNEQFF.

The CDR3 is CSALIGASGRGGEQYF. The part of the CDR3 DNA that was read is TGCAGTGCTTTAATCGGGGCTAGCGGGAGAGGAGGCGAG. The chain uses TRBV20-1 and TRBJ2-7; 10 bases map to TRBD2. The CDR3 extends 3 residues past the end of the read, so its final part is completed from the germline J gene. Germline CDR1 is DFQATT and CDR2 is SNEGSKA (reference sequence). The CDR3 length is 16 residues. J gave up 6 bases and V 5 bases, and 16 bases lay outside the gene matches.

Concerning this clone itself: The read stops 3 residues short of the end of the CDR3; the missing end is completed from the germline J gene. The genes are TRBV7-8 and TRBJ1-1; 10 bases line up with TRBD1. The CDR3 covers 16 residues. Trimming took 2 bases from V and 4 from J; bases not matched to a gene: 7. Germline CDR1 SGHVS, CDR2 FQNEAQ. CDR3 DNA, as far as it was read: TGTGCCAGCAGCTTAAGACAGGGGGCGCAGGTCACTGAA. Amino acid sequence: CASSLRQGAQVTE. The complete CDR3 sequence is CASSLRQGAQVTEAFF.

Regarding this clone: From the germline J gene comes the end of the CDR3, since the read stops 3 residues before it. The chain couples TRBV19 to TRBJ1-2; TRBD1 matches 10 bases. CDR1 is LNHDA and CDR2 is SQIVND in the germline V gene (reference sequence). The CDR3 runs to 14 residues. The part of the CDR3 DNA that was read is TGTGCCAGTAGTATCGACAGGGGGCAAGATACC. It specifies CASSIDRGQDT. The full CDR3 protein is CASSIDRGQDTYTF.

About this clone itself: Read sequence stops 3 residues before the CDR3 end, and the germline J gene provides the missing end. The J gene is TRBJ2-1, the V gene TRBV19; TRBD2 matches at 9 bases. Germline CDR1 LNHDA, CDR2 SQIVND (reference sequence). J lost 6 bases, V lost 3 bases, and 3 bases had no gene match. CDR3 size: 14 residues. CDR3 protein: CASSMGGRANEQFF. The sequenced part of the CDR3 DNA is TGTGCCAGTAGTATGGGCGGGAGGGCCAATGAG. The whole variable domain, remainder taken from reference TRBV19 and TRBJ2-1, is DGGITQSPKYLFRKEGQNVTLSCEQNLNHDAMYWYRQDPGQGLRLIYYSQIVNDFQKGDIAEGYSVSREKKESFPLTVTSAQKNPTAFYLCASSMGGRANEQFFGPGTRLTVL.

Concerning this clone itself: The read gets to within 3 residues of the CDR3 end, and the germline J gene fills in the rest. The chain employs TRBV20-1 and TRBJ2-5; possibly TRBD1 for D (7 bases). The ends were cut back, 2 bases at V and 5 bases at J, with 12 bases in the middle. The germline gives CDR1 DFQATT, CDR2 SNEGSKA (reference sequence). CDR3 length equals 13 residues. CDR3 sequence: CSARSQGRETQYF. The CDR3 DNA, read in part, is TGCAGTGCTAGATCACAGGGGAGGGAGACC.

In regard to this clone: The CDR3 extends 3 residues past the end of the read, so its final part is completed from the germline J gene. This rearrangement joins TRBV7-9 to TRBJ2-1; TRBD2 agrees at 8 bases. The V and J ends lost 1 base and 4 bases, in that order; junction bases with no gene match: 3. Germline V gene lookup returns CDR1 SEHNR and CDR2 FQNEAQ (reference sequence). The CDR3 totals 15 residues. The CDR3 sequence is CASSLVASGYNEQFF. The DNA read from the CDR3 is TGTGCCAGCAGCTTAGTTGCTAGCGGGTACAATGAG.

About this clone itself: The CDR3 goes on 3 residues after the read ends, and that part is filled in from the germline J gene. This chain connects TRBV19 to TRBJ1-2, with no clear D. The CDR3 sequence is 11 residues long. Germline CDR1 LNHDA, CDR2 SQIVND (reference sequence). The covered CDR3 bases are TGTGCCAGTAGTACGAGGTTCGAC. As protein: CASSTRFD. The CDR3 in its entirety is CASSTRFDYTF.

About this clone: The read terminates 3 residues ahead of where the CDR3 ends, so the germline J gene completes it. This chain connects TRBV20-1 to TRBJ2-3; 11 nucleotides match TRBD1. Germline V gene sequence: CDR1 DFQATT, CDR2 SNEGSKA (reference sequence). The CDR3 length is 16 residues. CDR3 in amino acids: CSASRDRGFGNQPQYF. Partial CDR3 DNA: TGCAGTGCTAGCCGGGACAGGGGGTTTGGCAATCAGCCG.

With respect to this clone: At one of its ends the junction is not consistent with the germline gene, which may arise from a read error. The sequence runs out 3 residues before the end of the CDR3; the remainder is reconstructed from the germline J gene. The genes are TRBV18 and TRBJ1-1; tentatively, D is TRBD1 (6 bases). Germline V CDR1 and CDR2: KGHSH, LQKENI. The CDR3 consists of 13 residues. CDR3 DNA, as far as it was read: TGTGCCAGCTCTTGGACAGAGAACACTGCA. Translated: CASSWTENTA. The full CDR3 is CASSWTENTAAFF. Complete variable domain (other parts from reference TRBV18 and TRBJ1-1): NAGVMQNPRHLVRRRGQEARLRCSPMKGHSHVYWYRQLPEEGLKFMVYLQKENIIDESGMPKERFSAEFPKEGPSILRIQQVVRGDSAAYFCASSWTENTAAFFGQGTRLTVV.

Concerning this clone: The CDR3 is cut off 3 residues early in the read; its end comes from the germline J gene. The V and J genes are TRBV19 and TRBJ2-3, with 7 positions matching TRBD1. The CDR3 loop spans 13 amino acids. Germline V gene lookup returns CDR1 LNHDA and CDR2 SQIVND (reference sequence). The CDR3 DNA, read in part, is TGTGCCAGTAGTAGACAGGGAGTTCAGCCG. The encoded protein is CASSRQGVQP. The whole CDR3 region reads CASSRQGVQPQYF. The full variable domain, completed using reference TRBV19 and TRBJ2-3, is DGGITQSPKYLFRKEGQNVTLSCEQNLNHDAMYWYRQDPGQGLRLIYYSQIVNDFQKGDIAEGYSVSREKKESFPLTVTSAQKNPTAFYLCASSRQGVQPQYFGPGTRLTVL.

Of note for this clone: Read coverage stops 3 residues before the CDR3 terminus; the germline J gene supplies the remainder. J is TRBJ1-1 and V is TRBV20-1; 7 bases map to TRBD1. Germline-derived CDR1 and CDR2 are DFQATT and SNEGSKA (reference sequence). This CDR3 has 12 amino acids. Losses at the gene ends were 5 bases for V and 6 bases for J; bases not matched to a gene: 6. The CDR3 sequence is CSAYGQAAEAFF. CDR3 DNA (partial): TGCAGTGCTTACGGACAGGCTGCTGAA.

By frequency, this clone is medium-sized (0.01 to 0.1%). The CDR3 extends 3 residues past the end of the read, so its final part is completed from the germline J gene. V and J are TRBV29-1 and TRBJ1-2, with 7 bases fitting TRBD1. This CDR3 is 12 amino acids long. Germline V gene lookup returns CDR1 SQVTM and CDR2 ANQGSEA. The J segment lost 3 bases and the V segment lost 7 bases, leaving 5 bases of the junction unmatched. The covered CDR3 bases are TGCAGCGCACAGGGGTCCCACTATGGC. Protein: CSAQGSHYG. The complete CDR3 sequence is CSAQGSHYGYTF.

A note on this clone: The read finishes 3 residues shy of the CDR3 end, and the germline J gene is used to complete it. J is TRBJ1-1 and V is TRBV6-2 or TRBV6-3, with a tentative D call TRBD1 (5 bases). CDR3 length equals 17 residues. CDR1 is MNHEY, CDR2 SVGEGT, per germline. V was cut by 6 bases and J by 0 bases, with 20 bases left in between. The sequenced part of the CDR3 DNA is TGTGCCAGCAGCTCGTACGGGGGATTAGGGGTGAACACTGAA. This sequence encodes CASSSYGGLGVNTE. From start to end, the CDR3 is CASSSYGGLGVNTEAFF.

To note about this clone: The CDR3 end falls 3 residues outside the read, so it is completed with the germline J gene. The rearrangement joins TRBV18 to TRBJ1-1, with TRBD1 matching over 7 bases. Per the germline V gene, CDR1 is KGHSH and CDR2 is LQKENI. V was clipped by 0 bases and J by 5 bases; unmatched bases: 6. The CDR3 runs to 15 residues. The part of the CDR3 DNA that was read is TGTGCCAGCTCACCACCCCAGGGGGGTGGGACTGAA. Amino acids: CASSPPQGGGTE. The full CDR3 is CASSPPQGGGTEAFF.